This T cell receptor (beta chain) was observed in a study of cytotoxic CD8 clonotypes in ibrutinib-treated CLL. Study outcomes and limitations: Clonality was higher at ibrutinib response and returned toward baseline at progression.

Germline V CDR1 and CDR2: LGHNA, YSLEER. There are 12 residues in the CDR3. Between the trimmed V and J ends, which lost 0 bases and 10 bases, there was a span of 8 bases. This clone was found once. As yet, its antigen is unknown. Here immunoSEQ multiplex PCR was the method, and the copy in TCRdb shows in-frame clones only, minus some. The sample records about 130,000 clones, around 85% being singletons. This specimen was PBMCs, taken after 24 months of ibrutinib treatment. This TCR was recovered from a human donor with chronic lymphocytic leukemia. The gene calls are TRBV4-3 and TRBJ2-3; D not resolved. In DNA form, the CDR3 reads TGCGCCAGCAGCCAAGATGGCAGTGCGCAGTATTTT. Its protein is CASSQDGSAQYF.